The next 20 T cell receptor beta chains were all read from a single sample in a study of cytomegalovirus exposure and HLA in healthy donors (dated 2017 in TCRdb). The library relied on the immunoSEQ multiplex PCR assay. TCRdb re-hosts the immuneACCESS table, in-frame sequences only. Its copies lack some clones; in the studies checked, an unresolved V gene accounts for under half of them, and the cause for the rest is not known. Recorded for this sample are about 82,000 clones; 90% to 95% of them occurred a single time. The ten most abundant clones make up approximately 0.69% of the sample. The specimen sequenced was PBMCs. The receptors were sampled from a young man in good health and CMV-seronegative.

Concerning this clone itself: The same CDR3 also results from other DNA sequences found in this sample. The chain couples TRBV6-5 to TRBJ1-1; TRBD1 matches at 9 bases. The germline gives CDR1 MNHEY, CDR2 SVGAGI. The CDR3 has 15 amino acids. V was clipped by 0 bases and J by 3 bases; unmatched bases: 2. CDR3 nucleotide sequence: TGTGCCAGCAGTTACTCTCGGACAGGGGACACTGAAGCTTTCTTT. Encoded protein: CASSYSRTGDTEAFF.

This chain links TRBV7-9 with TRBJ2-1; maybe TRBD2 (6 bases). In germline, CDR1 is SEHNR, CDR2 FQNEAQ (reference sequence). The CDR3 covers 15 residues. The V gene lost 5 bases and the J gene lost 1 base, with 12 bases spanning the gap. As DNA, the CDR3 is TGTGCCAGCAGCCTGAGGAGGGGATCCTACAATGAGCAGTTCTTC. Residues: CASSLRRGSYNEQFF.

The chain joins TRBV18 to TRBJ2-7, with 15 bases identical to TRBD2. The germline V gene has CDR1 KGHSH and CDR2 LQKENI. V lost 6 bases, J lost 6 bases, and 3 bases stayed unmatched. The CDR3 length is 14 residues. This CDR3 is CASSWGLAGGEQYF. The CDR3 region has the DNA TGTGCCAGCTCCTGGGGACTAGCGGGAGGCGAGCAGTACTTC. The full variable domain, with the rest looked up from reference TRBV18 and TRBJ2-7, is NAGVMQNPRHLVRRRGQEARLRCSPMKGHSHVYWYRQLPEEGLKFMVYLQKENIIDESGMPKERFSAEFPKEGPSILRIQQVVRGDSAAYFCASSWGLAGGEQYFGPGTRLTVT.

V usage is TRBV7-9 and J usage is TRBJ2-7; weak D call: TRBD1 (5 bases). The CDR3 length is 15 residues. Trimming took off 2 bases at V and 5 bases at J, with 16 bases between the two ends. The germline V gene has CDR1 SEHNR and CDR2 FQNEAQ (reference sequence). The CDR3 here is CASSLWSGLGDEQYF. Here the CDR3 DNA reads TGTGCCAGCAGCTTATGGTCAGGGCTAGGGGACGAGCAGTACTTC.

This chain uses TRBV5-1 with TRBJ2-6, with D possibly being TRBD1 (5 bases). V dropped 1 base and J dropped 0 bases, with 14 bases sitting between them. This CDR3 has 18 amino acids. Germline-derived CDR1 and CDR2 are SGHRS and YFSETQ. The CDR3 DNA is TGCGCCAGCAGCTTGTGGGGCCCCTCTCTCTCTGGGGCCAACGTCCTGACTTTC. Its translation: CASSLWGPSLSGANVLTF.

The chain employs TRBV12-5 and TRBJ2-5; 9 bases are a match to TRBD2. With 6 bases clipped from V and 3 bases from J, the junction kept 8 bases outside the gene matches. Germline CDR1 is LGHNT and CDR2 is FRNRAP. CDR3 length: 15 residues. The CDR3 here is CASGTPGLAEETQYF. CDR3 nucleotide sequence: TGTGCTAGTGGAACTCCGGGACTAGCAGAAGAGACCCAGTACTTC.

The chain has TRBV6-1 and TRBJ1-3, with a weak D call TRBD1 (6 bases). The CDR3 contains 14 residues. V was clipped by 6 bases and J by 4 bases, with 13 bases between them. Germline V gives CDR1 MNHNS, CDR2 SASEGT. The CDR3 DNA reads TGTGCCAGCAGCCTTAAACAGGGCGGAAACACCATATATTTT. It codes for CASSLKQGGNTIYF.

This chain links TRBV15 with TRBJ2-3; a weak D match, TRBD2 (6 bases). Germline CDR1 and CDR2: LNHNV and YYDKDF (reference sequence). The CDR3 is 13 residues long. Trimming pared 5 bases from V and 4 bases from J, leaving 10 bases between. As DNA, the CDR3 is TGTGCCACCAGCTCTCCGGGAGCAGATACGCAGTATTTT. It is translated as CATSSPGADTQYF.

Here the CDR3 reads CASSFQRGEQYF. In DNA form, the CDR3 reads TGTGCCAGCAGCTTCCAACGAGGCGAGCAGTACTTC. The rearrangement links TRBV5-8 to TRBJ2-7; D not resolved. The V gene lost 2 bases and the J gene lost 6 bases, with 9 bases spanning the gap. Germline-derived CDR1 and CDR2 are SGHTS and YDEGEE. CDR3 length: 12 residues. Full variable domain (rest looked up from reference TRBV5-8 and TRBJ2-7): EAGVTQSPTHLIKTRGQQATLRCSPISGHTSVYWYQQALGLGLQFLLWYDEGEERNRGNFPPRFSGRQFPNYSSELNVNALELEDSALYLCASSFQRGEQYFGPGTRLTVT.

V is TRBV10-3 and J is TRBJ2-3, with a weak D call TRBD2 (6 bases). This CDR3 is built from 13 residues. The germline V and J ends were trimmed by 7 bases and 2 bases, with 10 bases remaining between them. The germline CDR1 and CDR2 sequences are ENHRY and SYGVKD. The chain's CDR3 is CAITGVVTDTQYF. The CDR3 DNA sequence: TGTGCCATCACGGGGGTAGTCACAGATACGCAGTATTTT.

The rearrangement links TRBV5-1 to TRBJ1-2, with 8 positions matching TRBD1. CDR3 length: 14 residues. The trim removed 5 bases at V and 0 bases at J, leaving 3 bases unmatched. Germline V gene data show CDR1 as SGHRS and CDR2 as YFSETQ. This CDR3 is CASREGQANYGYTF. Here the CDR3 DNA reads TGCGCCAGCAGGGAGGGACAGGCTAACTATGGCTACACCTTC.

This clone appeared once. This rearrangement joins TRBV6-5 to TRBJ2-3; D is uncertain. Trimming took 2 bases from V and 6 from J, leaving 12 bases between them. Germline CDR1 reads MNHEY; CDR2 reads SVGAGI. The CDR3 spans 14 residues. The CDR3 protein is CASSYRERGDTQYF. The CDR3 DNA reads TGTGCCAGCAGTTACCGAGAAAGAGGTGATACGCAGTATTTT.

The count of this clone is one. The chain carries TRBV19 and TRBJ1-2; TRBD1 matches 7 bases. Germline CDR1 is LNHDA and CDR2 is SQIVND (reference sequence). With V trimmed by 5 bases and J by 8 bases, 11 bases remained unmatched. CDR3 length equals 14 residues. The CDR3 loop reads CASSVPGQIKGYTF. The CDR3 DNA follows: TGTGCCAGTAGTGTCCCGGGACAGATTAAAGGCTACACCTTC.

V gene TRBV12-5 combines with J gene TRBJ1-1; 8 bases fit TRBD1. J was trimmed by 1 base and V by 6 bases; bases with no gene match: 10. Germline CDR1 reads LGHNT; CDR2 reads FRNRAP. The CDR3 length is 16 residues. CDR3 region: CASGTIPGQANTEAFF. As DNA, the CDR3 is TGTGCTAGTGGGACGATCCCGGGACAGGCGAACACTGAAGCTTTCTTT.

This chain uses TRBV18 with TRBJ2-7, with D possibly being TRBD2 (6 bases). V lost 0 bases and J lost 6, with 6 bases in between. The length of the CDR3 is 12 residues. Germline V CDR1 and CDR2: KGHSH, LQKENI. This CDR3 reads CASSPPGGEQYF. The CDR3 DNA follows: TGTGCCAGCTCACCACCGGGGGGCGAGCAGTACTTC.

The CDR3 DNA follows: TGTGCCAGCAGCCTCAGGGGCGAAACTGAAGCTTTCTTT. Translated: CASSLRGETEAFF. V and J are TRBV11-1 and TRBJ1-1; perhaps TRBD1 as D (6 bases). V lost 5 bases and J 5 bases, leaving 12 bases between the germline ends. The CDR3 loop spans 13 amino acids. Germline V gene data show CDR1 as SGHAT and CDR2 as FQDESV (reference sequence). The whole variable domain, remainder taken from reference TRBV11-1 and TRBJ1-1, is EAEVAQSPRYKITEKSQAVAFWCDPISGHATLYWYRQILGQGPELLVQFQDESVVDDSQLPKDRFSAERLKGVDSTLKIQPAELGDSAMYLCASSLRGETEAFFGQGTRLTVV.

CDR3 bases: TGTGCCAGCAGTGACGAGTATTCTTATGGCTACACCTTC. Its translation: CASSDEYSYGYTF. The chain recombines TRBV6-4 with TRBJ1-2; D is ambiguous. Germline V gene data show CDR1 as MRHNA and CDR2 as SNTAGT. The V and J ends lost 2 bases and 5 bases respectively, with 9 bases between them. The CDR3 spans 13 residues.

The V gene is TRBV27, the J gene TRBJ2-3; TRBD2 aligns across 11 bases. Per the germline V gene, CDR1 is MNHEY and CDR2 is SMNVEV (reference sequence). The V segment lost 5 bases and the J segment 3 bases; nucleotides outside the gene matches: 13. The length of the CDR3 is 18 residues. CDR3 in DNA: TGTGCCAGCAGTCCCCTTTTAGCGGGGGGGCCTTGGACAGATACGCAGTATTTT. Protein sequence: CASSPLLAGGPWTDTQYF.

The gene calls are TRBV18 and TRBJ2-2; maybe TRBD1 (6 bases). The V end was cut by 1 base, the J end by 1 base, with 7 bases between. This CDR3 is built from 15 residues. Germline V gene data show CDR1 as KGHSH and CDR2 as LQKENI. The CDR3 coding sequence is TGTGCCAGCTCACCACAGGGACAGAACACCGGGGAGCTGTTTTTT. Its translation is CASSPQGQNTGELFF.

This sequence joins TRBV2 and TRBJ2-6; D is ambiguous. V lost 5 bases, J lost 4 bases, and 9 bases lay in between. The length of the CDR3 is 14 residues. Germline values: CDR1 SNHLY, CDR2 FYNNEI. The CDR3 nucleotides read TGTGCCAGCAGTAGACCGGAGGGGGCCAACGTCCTGACTTTC. It is translated as CASSRPEGANVLTF. The variable domain in full, completed from reference TRBV2 and TRBJ2-6, reads EPEVTQTPSHQVTQMGQEVILRCVPISNHLYFYWYRQILGQKVEFLVSFYNNEISEKSEIFDDQFSVERPDGSNFTLKIRSTKLEDSAMYFCASSRPEGANVLTFGAGSRLTVL.